These 18 T cell receptor beta chains originate from one sample sequenced in a study of T cell changes during pregnancy in multiple sclerosis. Clones were sequenced by immunoSEQ multiplex PCR, and TCRdb holds only the in-frame ones, with some missing. Among about 26,000 clones listed, about 91% were seen once. The sample was CD8+ T cells from peripheral blood mononuclear cells, taken in the second trimester of pregnancy. The receptors were gathered from a female donor with multiple sclerosis, enrolled in a pregnancy study.

This clone was recorded only once. The chain carries TRBV4-1 and TRBJ2-7; 9 bases map to TRBD2. The CDR3 covers 15 residues. Germline loops: CDR1 MGHRA, CDR2 YSYEKL. J lost 2 bases, V lost 4 bases, and 6 bases had no gene match. The CDR3 region is CASSRNAGGPYEQYF. The CDR3 nucleotides are TGCGCCAGCAGCCGGAATGCGGGAGGGCCCTACGAGCAGTACTTC.

The chain couples TRBV2 to TRBJ2-7; tentative D call: TRBD1 (6 bases). Germline CDR1 reads SNHLY; CDR2 reads FYNNEI. V shed 5 bases and J shed 3 bases, with 14 bases lying between them. The CDR3 is made up of 14 amino acids. The CDR3 DNA is TGTGCCAGCAGTACACAGGGCATCGGCTACGAGCAGTACTTC. Translated, it gives CASSTQGIGYEQYF.

V is TRBV25-1 and J is TRBJ2-1; D is undetermined. V was shortened by 3 bases and J by 4 bases, with 13 bases between the two germline ends. Germline V CDR1 and CDR2: MGHDK, SYGVNS. The CDR3 covers 15 residues. The CDR3: CASSEGPARYNEQFF. CDR3 DNA sequence: TGTGCCAGCAGTGAGGGTCCAGCGCGATACAATGAGCAGTTCTTC.

This clone was detected a few times. The chain couples TRBV7-9 to TRBJ2-7, with no clear D. V was cut by 4 bases and J by 1 base, with 8 bases left in between. The germline V gene encodes CDR1 SEHNR and CDR2 FQNEAQ (reference sequence). This CDR3 comprises 13 residues. The CDR3 region is CASSWQISYEQYF. CDR3 nucleotides: TGTGCCAGCAGCTGGCAAATTTCCTACGAGCAGTACTTC.

This chain joins TRBV29-1 and TRBJ2-1, with unresolved D. With 3 bases removed from V and 0 bases from J, the gap between germline ends came to 9 bases. CDR1 and CDR2 from the germline V gene are SQVTM and ANQGSEA. The CDR3 contains 14 residues. CDR3 sequence (DNA): TGCAGCGTTGACAACAGTCGCTCCTACAATGAGCAGTTCTTC. Amino acid sequence: CSVDNSRSYNEQFF.

This clone came up once. The J gene is TRBJ2-1, the V gene TRBV14, with 7 nucleotides matching TRBD2. The CDR3 length is 14 residues. With V trimmed by 4 bases and J by 3 bases, 3 bases remained unmatched. Germline CDR1 and CDR2: SGHDN and FVKESK. The CDR3 here is CASSRLAVYNEQFF. CDR3 coding DNA: TGTGCCAGCAGCCGGCTAGCGGTCTACAATGAGCAGTTCTTC. The whole variable domain, filled in from reference TRBV14 and TRBJ2-1, reads EAGVTQFPSHSVIEKGQTVTLRCDPISGHDNLYWYRRVMGKEIKFLLHFVKESKQDESGMPNNRFLAERTGGTYSTLKVQPAELEDSGVYFCASSRLAVYNEQFFGPGTRLTVL.

The rearrangement uses TRBV7-9 and TRBJ1-2; TRBD1 matches at 7 bases. J was trimmed by 5 bases and V by 5 bases; bases with no gene match: 5. Per the germline V gene, CDR1 is SEHNR and CDR2 is FQNEAQ (reference sequence). This CDR3 has 13 residues. In DNA form, the CDR3 reads TGTGCCAGCAGCCTCGGACAGGTTTATGGCTACACCTTC. This gives the protein CASSLGQVYGYTF. Full variable domain (remainder filled in from reference TRBV7-9 and TRBJ1-2): DTGVSQNPRHKITKRGQNVTFRCDPISEHNRLYWYRQTLGQGPEFLTYFQNEAQLEKSRLLSDRFSAERPKGSFSTLEIQRTEQGDSAMYLCASSLGQVYGYTFGSGTRLTVV.

This chain connects TRBV2 to TRBJ2-6; TRBD2 is a possible D gene (5 bases). V lost 3 bases and J lost 2, with 20 bases in between. There are 19 residues in the CDR3. CDR1 SNHLY and CDR2 FYNNEI come from the germline V gene. The CDR3 region is CASSDGSGSLGTGANVLTF. DNA for the CDR3: TGTGCCAGCAGTGATGGAAGTGGGAGCCTTGGGACTGGGGCCAACGTCCTGACTTTC.

This clone occurred a few times. V and J are TRBV13 and TRBJ1-2, with TRBD1 identical over 8 bases. CDR1 and CDR2 from the germline V gene are PRHDT and FYEKMQ (reference sequence). The CDR3 extends over 15 amino acids. Trimming at V came to 3 bases and at J to 2 bases, leaving 5 bases not matched to a gene. The CDR3 region has the DNA TGTGCCAGCAGCTTCTACGGGACAGGAAACTATGGCTACACCTTC. This encodes CASSFYGTGNYGYTF.

The rearrangement links TRBV21-1 to TRBJ2-5; the table gives TRBD1 as D, unverified against the DNA. TRBV21-1 has pseudogene status. This CDR3 spans 14 amino acids. For the CDR3, the DNA is TGTGCCAGCAGCAAAAGGGGGTTCGAAAAGACCCAGTACTTC. Translation gives CASSKRGFEKTQYF.

This clone appeared once. The rearrangement links TRBV2 to TRBJ2-7; D is undetermined. The CDR3 is 18 amino acids. V lost 4 bases, J lost 2 bases, and 24 bases lay in between. Germline CDR1 SNHLY, CDR2 FYNNEI. Here the CDR3 reads CASSAPSLDAYLPYEQYF. CDR3 nucleotide sequence: TGTGCCAGCAGTGCTCCTTCCCTAGACGCCTATCTTCCCTACGAGCAGTACTTC.

The chain combines TRBV2 with TRBJ1-2; TRBD1 matches 11 bases. The CDR3 totals 14 residues. V dropped 6 bases and J dropped 7; count of bases not matched to a gene: 7. Germline loops: CDR1 SNHLY, CDR2 FYNNEI. The CDR3 spells CASRADRGPVGYTF. The CDR3 region has the DNA TGTGCCAGCAGGGCGGACAGGGGGCCCGTTGGCTACACCTTC.

This rearrangement joins TRBV27 to TRBJ1-2; D unclear. This CDR3 is built from 13 residues. CDR1 is MNHEY and CDR2 is SMNVEV in the germline V gene (reference sequence). V shed 5 bases and J shed 4 bases, with 11 bases lying between them. CDR3 amino acids: CASSDSPAYGYTF. The CDR3 DNA sequence: TGTGCCAGCAGTGATAGCCCAGCCTATGGCTACACCTTC.

The V call is TRBV10-3, the J call TRBJ2-6; perhaps TRBD2 as D (6 bases). Germline V gene sequence: CDR1 ENHRY, CDR2 SYGVKD. Trimming stripped 0 bases from V and 0 bases from J, with 6 bases between. CDR3 length: 16 amino acids. The CDR3 loop reads CAISESGGSGANVLTF. The CDR3 bases are TGTGCCATCAGTGAGTCGGGGGGCTCTGGGGCCAACGTCCTGACTTTC.

The chain joins TRBV28 to TRBJ1-3; the match to TRBD1 covers 7 bases. Trimming at V came to 1 base and at J to 0 bases, leaving 6 bases not matched to a gene. This CDR3 is 17 amino acids long. Germline V gives CDR1 MDHEN, CDR2 SYDVKM. CDR3 region: CASSLFLGQPSGNTIYF. The CDR3 DNA follows: TGTGCCAGCAGTTTATTTCTGGGACAGCCCTCTGGAAACACCATATATTTT.

V is TRBV11-2 and J is TRBJ2-7, with 7 nucleotides matching TRBD2. With 5 bases clipped from V and 2 bases from J, the junction kept 3 bases outside the gene matches. The CDR3 is 13 residues long. The germline V gene encodes CDR1 SGHAT and CDR2 FQNNGV. DNA for the CDR3: TGTGCCAGCAGCGTAGGACTAGCCTACGAGCAGTACTTC. Protein sequence: CASSVGLAYEQYF.

V usage is TRBV7-8 and J usage is TRBJ2-7, with unresolved D. V was trimmed by 0 bases and J by 4 bases, leaving 10 bases between them. There are 14 residues in the CDR3. Per the germline V gene, CDR1 is SGHVS and CDR2 is FQNEAQ. CDR3: CASSLAVVAYEQYF. The CDR3 DNA follows: TGTGCCAGCAGCTTAGCGGTAGTAGCATACGAGCAGTACTTC.

The chain uses TRBV7-2 and TRBJ2-7; TRBD1 agrees at 9 bases. Germline V gene lookup returns CDR1 SGHTA and CDR2 FQGNSA. Trimming cost V 2 bases and J 3 bases; bases outside gene matches: 14. The CDR3 is made up of 18 amino acids. The CDR3 DNA is TGTGCCAGCAGCTTACGGACCCACTCGGGACAGGGTGACTACGAGCAGTACTTC. This translates into CASSLRTHSGQGDYEQYF. Looking up the rest from reference TRBV7-2 and TRBJ2-7 gives the full variable domain: GAGVSQSPSNKVTEKGKDVELRCDPISGHTALYWYRQSLGQGLEFLIYFQGNSAPDKSGLPSDRFSAERTGGSVSTLTIQRTQQEDSAVYLCASSLRTHSGQGDYEQYFGPGTRLTVT.